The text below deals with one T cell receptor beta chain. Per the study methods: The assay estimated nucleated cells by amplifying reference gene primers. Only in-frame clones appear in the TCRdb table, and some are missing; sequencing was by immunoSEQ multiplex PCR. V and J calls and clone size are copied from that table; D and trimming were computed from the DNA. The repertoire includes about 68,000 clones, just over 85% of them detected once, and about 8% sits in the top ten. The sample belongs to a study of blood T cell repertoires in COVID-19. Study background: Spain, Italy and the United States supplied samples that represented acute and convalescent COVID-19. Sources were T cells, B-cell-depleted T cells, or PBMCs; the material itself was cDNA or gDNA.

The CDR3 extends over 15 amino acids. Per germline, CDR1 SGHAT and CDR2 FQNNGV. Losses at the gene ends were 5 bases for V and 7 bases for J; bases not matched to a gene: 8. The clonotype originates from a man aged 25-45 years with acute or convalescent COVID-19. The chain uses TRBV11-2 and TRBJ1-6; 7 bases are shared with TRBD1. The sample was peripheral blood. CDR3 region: CASSPRQGFNSPLHF. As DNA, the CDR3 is TGTGCCAGCAGCCCGCGACAGGGATTCAATTCACCCCTCCACTTT.